This T cell receptor beta chain originates from a study of cytomegalovirus exposure and HLA in healthy donors. It was with 60 Vbeta and 13 Jbeta primers that the PCR ran. This table comes from immunoSEQ multiplex PCR, and its TCRdb copy is limited to in-frame clones, with some not included. This table has about 150,000 clones, around 60% appearing once. All donors participated as healthy donors of bone marrow. V gave up 4 bases and J gave up 7 bases, with 13 bases separating them. Germline values: CDR1 ENHRY, CDR2 SYGVKD. The CDR3 loop spans 13 amino acids. Sequencing was carried out using PBMCs. The chain couples TRBV10-3 to TRBJ1-2, with D possibly being TRBD1 (5 bases). This sequence was found in a woman aged 55-75 years in good health and CMV-seropositive. CDR3 loop: CAISGGDFIGYTF. In DNA, the CDR3 is TGTGCCATCAGTGGAGGGGACTTTATTGGCTACACCTTC.